These T cell receptor beta chains were read from a single sample in a study of blood T cell repertoires in COVID-19. Here immunoSEQ multiplex PCR was the method, and the copy in TCRdb shows in-frame clones only, minus some. The data show about 100,000 clones, around four fifths seen once. Sequenced: peripheral blood. The receptors here all came from a middle-aged man with active or convalescent COVID-19. Each CDR3 is given with its conserved first and last residue. The order of the fields is V gene, D gene, CDR3 length, J gene, clone size, CDR3 protein, CDR3 DNA. The D gene is left open where the match is weak. Rows may omit the clone size; those that give it use once, few, many or a size class.

>TRBV27|-|15|TRBJ2-2|-
CATPLAEGTGGELFF
TGTGCCACCCCCCTCGCGGAGGGTACGGGCGGGGAGCTGTTTTTT
>TRBV7-2|TRBD1|15|TRBJ1-2|-
CASSLGADRLYGYTF
TGTGCCAGCAGCTTGGGAGCGGACAGGCTTTATGGCTACACCTTC
>TRBV5-5|TRBD2|17|TRBJ2-1|-
CASSLEGSGRFPNEQFF
TGTGCCAGCAGCTTGGAGGGTAGCGGGAGGTTCCCCAATGAGCAGTTCTTC
>TRBV19|TRBD2|16|TRBJ2-1|-
CASRTPGTESGRSAVF
TGTGCCAGTAGGACACCCGGGACGGAGAGCGGGAGGTCGGCGGTCTTC
>TRBV2|-|13|TRBJ2-5|-
CASRSGSQETQYF
TGTGCCAGCAGAAGCGGATCTCAAGAGACCCAGTACTTC
>TRBV6-5|TRBD2|14|TRBJ2-2|-
CASRGLAGAGELFF
TGTGCCAGCAGAGGACTAGCGGGAGCCGGGGAGCTGTTTTTT
>TRBV27|-|11|TRBJ2-5|-
CASSSGETQYF
TGTGCCAGCAGTTCCGGAGAGACCCAGTACTTC
>TRBV10-2|-|14|TRBJ1-2|-
CASSETTVTYGYTF
TGCGCCAGCAGTGAGACGACAGTGACCTATGGCTACACCTTC
>TRBV5-1|-|14|TRBJ2-2|-
CASSLGQGTGELFF
TGCGCCAGCAGCTTGGGGCAGGGCACCGGGGAGCTGTTTTTT
>TRBV11-3|TRBD2|16|TRBJ2-5|few
CASSLDLRTRQETQYF
TGTGCCAGCAGCTTAGACCTACGGACTAGACAAGAGACCCAGTACTTC